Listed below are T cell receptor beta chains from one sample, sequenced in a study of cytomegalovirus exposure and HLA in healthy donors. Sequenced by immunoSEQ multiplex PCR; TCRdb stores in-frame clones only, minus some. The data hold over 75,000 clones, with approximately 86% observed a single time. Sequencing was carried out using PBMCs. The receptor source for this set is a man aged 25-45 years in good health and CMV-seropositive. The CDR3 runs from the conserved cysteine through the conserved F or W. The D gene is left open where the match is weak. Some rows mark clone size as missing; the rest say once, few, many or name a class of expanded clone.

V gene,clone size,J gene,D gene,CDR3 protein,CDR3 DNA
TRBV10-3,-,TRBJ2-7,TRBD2,CAIKDGRRYEQYF,TGTGCCATCAAGGACGGGAGGAGGTACGAGCAGTACTTC
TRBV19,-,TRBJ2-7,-,CASSRKGTFYEQYF,TGTGCCAGTAGCCGGAAAGGGACATTCTACGAGCAGTACTTC
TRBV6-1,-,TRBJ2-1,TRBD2,CASSGNSGTSGVYNEQFF,TGTGCCAGCAGTGGCAACTCGGGGACTAGCGGGGTTTACAATGAGCAGTTCTTC
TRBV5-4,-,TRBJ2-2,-,CASSPLVGLRSGELFF,TGTGCCAGCAGCCCACTGGTGGGACTTCGTTCCGGGGAGCTGTTTTTT
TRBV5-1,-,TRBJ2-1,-,CASSLSTVFNEQFF,TGCGCCAGCAGCTTGTCCACGGTGTTCAATGAGCAGTTCTTC
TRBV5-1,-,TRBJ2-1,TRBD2,CASSFDIYTGTSGHNEQFF,TGCGCCAGCAGCTTTGATATCTATACCGGGACTAGCGGCCACAATGAGCAGTTCTTC
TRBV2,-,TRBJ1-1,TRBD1,CASSEGQLNTEAFF,TGTGCCAGCAGTGAGGGACAGTTGAACACTGAAGCTTTCTTT
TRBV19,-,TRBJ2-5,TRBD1,CASSRLGQGRETQYF,TGTGCCAGTAGCAGGCTCGGACAGGGGAGAGAGACCCAGTACTTC
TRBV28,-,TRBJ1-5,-,CASSFPTGGADQPQHF,TGTGCCAGCAGCTTCCCCACGGGGGGCGCCGATCAGCCCCAGCATTTT
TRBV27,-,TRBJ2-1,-,CASSLSPRQVAPGNEQFF,TGTGCCAGCAGTTTATCCCCCCGACAGGTTGCGCCGGGCAATGAGCAGTTCTTC
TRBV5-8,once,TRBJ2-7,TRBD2,CASSTREGPPYEQYF,TGTGCCAGCAGCACGCGGGAGGGCCCCCCCTACGAGCAGTACTTC